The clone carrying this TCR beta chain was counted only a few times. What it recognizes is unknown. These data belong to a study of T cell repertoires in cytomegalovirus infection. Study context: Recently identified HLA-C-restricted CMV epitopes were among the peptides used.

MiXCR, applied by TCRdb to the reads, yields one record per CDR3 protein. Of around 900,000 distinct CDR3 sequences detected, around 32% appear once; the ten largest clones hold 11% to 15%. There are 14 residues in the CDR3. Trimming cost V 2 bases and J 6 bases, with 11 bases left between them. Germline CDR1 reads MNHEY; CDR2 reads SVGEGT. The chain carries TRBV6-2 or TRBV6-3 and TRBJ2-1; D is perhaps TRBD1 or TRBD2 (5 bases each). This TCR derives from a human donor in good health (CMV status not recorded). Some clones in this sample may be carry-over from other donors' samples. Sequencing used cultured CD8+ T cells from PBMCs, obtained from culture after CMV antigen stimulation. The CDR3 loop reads CASSYPGPFNEQFF. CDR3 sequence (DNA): TGTGCCAGCAGTTACCCGGGACCTTTCAATGAGCAGTTCTTC.